Following are 20 T cell receptor beta chains from one sample sequenced in a study of CD8+CD57+ T cells in acquired aplastic anemia. Genomic DNA templated the TCR beta VDJ and CDR3 profiling. TCRdb passed the reads through MiXCR, listing each CDR3 protein once. The sample lists about 110,000 distinct CDR3 sequences, roughly 51% occurring once. The sample comprised sorted CD4+, CD8+, or CD8+CD57+ T cells (not recorded which) from PBMCs. The receptors here all came from a human donor in good health, serving as a control.

This clonotype was recorded many times. CDR3 sequence (DNA): TGTGCCAGCAGCCGCTCGGGGACACTCTATGGCTACACCTTC. It translates to CASSRSGTLYGYTF. The chain carries TRBV7-2 and TRBJ1-2, with D possibly being TRBD1 (6 bases). Germline V lookup: CDR1 SGHTA, CDR2 FQGNSA. There are 14 residues in the CDR3. V was cut by 5 bases and J by 4 bases, with 14 bases left in between.

This clonotype was detected ten times or more. The rearrangement uses TRBV12-5 and TRBJ1-2; TRBD1 matches at 7 bases. This CDR3 has 13 residues. V dropped 4 bases and J dropped 11; count of bases not matched to a gene: 10. Per the germline V gene, CDR1 is LGHNT and CDR2 is FRNRAP. DNA for the CDR3: TGTGCTAGTGGTTCGGGACAGATAAGGGGGTACACCTTC. It encodes CASGSGQIRGYTF.

The gene calls are TRBV20-1 and TRBJ2-7; D uncertain. Per the germline V gene, CDR1 is DFQATT and CDR2 is SNEGSKA (reference sequence). The CDR3 consists of 14 residues. Trimming stripped 0 bases from V and 0 bases from J, with 9 bases between. CDR3 DNA sequence: TGCAGTGCTAGAGATGTGACAAGCTCCTACGAGCAGTACTTC. Translating gives CSARDVTSSYEQYF.

This clonotype was counted ten times or more. The gene calls are TRBV12-3 or TRBV12-4 and TRBJ2-3; 7 bases are a match to TRBD1. This CDR3 is 14 amino acids long. J lost 5 bases, V lost 7 bases, and 9 bases had no gene match. CDR3: CASMETGRRDTQYF. Here the CDR3 DNA reads TGTGCCAGCATGGAGACAGGGCGGAGAGATACGCAGTATTTT.

This chain joins TRBV29-1 and TRBJ2-2, with TRBD2 matching over 10 bases. The ends lost 0 bases at V and 8 bases at J; junction bases unmatched: 9. Germline V gene sequence: CDR1 SQVTM, CDR2 ANQGSEA. The CDR3 is 16 amino acids. The CDR3 coding sequence is TGCAGCGTTGAAGATCTGGCGACTAGCGGGCGAGGGGAGCTGTTTTTT. It translates to CSVEDLATSGRGELFF.

This clonotype has at least ten counts. V usage is TRBV11-2 and J usage is TRBJ2-2; 7 positions match TRBD1. The V gene's germline CDR1 is SGHAT and CDR2 FQNNGV. V shed 5 bases, J shed 5 bases, and the junction held 11 bases outside the gene matches. This CDR3 has 16 residues. The CDR3 is CASSDKDRDGTGELFF. CDR3 sequence (DNA): TGTGCCAGCAGCGACAAAGACAGGGATGGGACCGGGGAGCTGTTTTTT.

The rearrangement links TRBV10-1 to TRBJ1-5; D may be TRBD1 (6 bases). Trimming stripped 2 bases from V and 0 bases from J, with 11 bases between. Germline V CDR1 and CDR2: WNHNN, SYGVQD (reference sequence). This CDR3 comprises 16 residues. In DNA form, the CDR3 reads TGCGCCAGCAGTGAGGAGGGGGGGTATAGCAATCAGCCCCAGCATTTT. Encoded protein: CASSEEGGYSNQPQHF.

V is TRBV12-3 or TRBV12-4 and J is TRBJ1-1; D call uncertain. Trimming took 6 bases from V and 7 from J, leaving 9 bases between them. This CDR3 spans 11 amino acids. The CDR3 nucleotides are TGTGCCAGCAGGTATCAGGATGAAGCTTTCTTT. This gives the protein CASRYQDEAFF.

In the case of this clonotype: An end of the junction differs from the germline gene, which may be a read error. The chain joins TRBV7-9 to TRBJ1-1; TRBD1 might be the D (5 bases). Germline-derived CDR1 and CDR2 are SEHNR and FQNEAQ (reference sequence). This CDR3 comprises 14 residues. CDR3 sequence (DNA): TGTGCCGGCAGCTTTGGTCGGAGGGGAACTGAAGCTTTCTTT. Residues: CAGSFGRRGTEAFF.

Comment on this clonotype: This is likely a read error, given that the CDR3 carries no conserved phenylalanine or tryptophan at its end. The limits of the CDR3 on the DNA are not certain, so only TCRdb's listed CDR3 is given. The rearrangement links TRBV19 to TRBJ1-6. The CDR3 region is 8 residues in length, termini included. Germline values: CDR1 LNHDA, CDR2 SQIVND (reference sequence). CDR3 region: CASSRAKT.

The sample holds many counts of this clonotype. The V and J genes are TRBV4-3 and TRBJ1-1; the D is unclear. CDR1 is LGHNA and CDR2 is YSLEER in the germline V gene. V was cut by 3 bases and J by 4 bases, with 9 bases left in between. There are 13 residues in the CDR3. The CDR3 DNA reads as TGCGCCAGCAGCCACAGACGGAGCACTGAAGCTTTCTTT. Translated: CASSHRRSTEAFF.

This clonotype was seen a handful of times. The genes are TRBV6-5 and TRBJ2-2; the match to TRBD2 covers 11 bases. V shed 2 bases, J shed 5 bases, and the junction held 7 bases outside the gene matches. Germline CDR1 MNHEY, CDR2 SVGAGI. The CDR3 runs to 17 residues. CDR3 region: CASSYGSGGDLTGELFF. The CDR3 coding sequence is TGTGCCAGCAGTTACGGTAGCGGGGGGGACCTTACCGGGGAGCTGTTTTTT.

This clonotype has more than one count but fewer than ten. The chain carries TRBV19 and TRBJ2-3, with 9 bases lining up with TRBD2. The V gene's germline CDR1 is LNHDA and CDR2 SQIVND (reference sequence). This CDR3 contains 15 residues. V was clipped by 6 bases and J by 0 bases; unmatched bases: 4. Here the CDR3 DNA reads TGTGCCAGTAGCGGCGGGGGGGCTAGCACAGATACGCAGTATTTT. This sequence encodes CASSGGGASTDTQYF.

The chain uses TRBV12-5 and TRBJ1-2; D is unclear. Germline V gives CDR1 LGHNT, CDR2 FRNRAP. The CDR3 totals 13 residues. Trimming removed 1 base from V and 2 bases from J, with 5 bases in between. The CDR3, as DNA: TGTGCTAGTGGTTTGGACAGAAACTATGGCTACACCTTC. Encoded protein: CASGLDRNYGYTF.

This clonotype was counted at least ten times. The rearrangement uses TRBV20-1 and TRBJ2-3, with 7 bases matching TRBD2. The CDR3 contains 11 residues. Germline V gives CDR1 DFQATT, CDR2 SNEGSKA (reference sequence). With V trimmed by 6 bases and J by 7 bases, 4 bases remained unmatched. DNA of the CDR3: TGCAGTGCGTGGGGGGGGTATACGCAGTATTTT. It codes for CSAWGGYTQYF.

This rearrangement joins TRBV2 to TRBJ2-2; no reliable D call. The CDR3 is made up of 13 amino acids. With 8 bases removed from V and 4 bases from J, the gap between germline ends came to 11 bases. In germline, CDR1 is SNHLY, CDR2 FYNNEI. This CDR3 is CASGSAGTGELFF. The CDR3 DNA reads TGTGCCAGCGGGTCGGCTGGCACCGGGGAGCTGTTTTTT.

The chain links TRBV7-9 to TRBJ1-2; 7 bases match TRBD1. The CDR3 consists of 13 residues. The V segment lost 5 bases and the J segment 8 bases; nucleotides outside the gene matches: 8. CDR1 is SEHNR, CDR2 FQNEAQ, per germline (reference sequence). The CDR3 coding sequence is TGTGCCAGCAGCCGTGAGGGACAGCGGGGCTACACCTTC. It encodes CASSREGQRGYTF.

This clonotype was picked up many times. The CDR3 protein is CSVEVGVSYNEQFF. The CDR3 region has the DNA TGCAGCGTTGAAGTGGGGGTATCCTACAATGAGCAGTTCTTC. The rearrangement joins TRBV29-1 to TRBJ2-1, with D perhaps TRBD1 or TRBD2 (5 bases each). The CDR3 length is 14 residues. Germline CDR1 SQVTM, CDR2 ANQGSEA. Trimming removed 1 base from V and 1 base from J, with 8 bases in between.

This clonotype was seen ten or more times. The V and J genes are TRBV6-1 and TRBJ1-2; possibly TRBD1 for D (5 bases). The germline CDR1 and CDR2 sequences are MNHNS and SASEGT. The CDR3 totals 16 residues. The ends were cut back, 1 base at V and 7 bases at J, with 19 bases in the middle. The CDR3 protein is CASSEVQDAAGTGYTF. The CDR3 DNA reads TGTGCCAGCAGTGAAGTACAGGATGCAGCAGGAACTGGCTACACCTTC.

The chain couples TRBV4-2 to TRBJ2-1; tentatively, D is TRBD1 (5 bases). V shed 3 bases and J shed 10 bases, with 7 bases lying between them. The germline V gene encodes CDR1 LGHNA and CDR2 YNFKEQ. This CDR3 has 11 residues. The CDR3 nucleotides read TGTGCCAGCAGCCACCGGACAGAGCAGTTCTTC. Translating it yields CASSHRTEQFF.